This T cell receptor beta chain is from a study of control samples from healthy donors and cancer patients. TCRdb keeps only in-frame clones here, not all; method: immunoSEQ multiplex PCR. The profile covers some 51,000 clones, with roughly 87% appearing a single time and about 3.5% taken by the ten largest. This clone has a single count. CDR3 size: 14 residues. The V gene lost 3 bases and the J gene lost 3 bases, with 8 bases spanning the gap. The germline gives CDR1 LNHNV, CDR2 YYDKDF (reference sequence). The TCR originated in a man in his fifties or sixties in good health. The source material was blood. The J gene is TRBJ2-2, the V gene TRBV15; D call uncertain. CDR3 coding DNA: TGTGCCACCAGCAGCCTTGTATACACCGGGGAGCTGTTTTTT. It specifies CATSSLVYTGELFF.